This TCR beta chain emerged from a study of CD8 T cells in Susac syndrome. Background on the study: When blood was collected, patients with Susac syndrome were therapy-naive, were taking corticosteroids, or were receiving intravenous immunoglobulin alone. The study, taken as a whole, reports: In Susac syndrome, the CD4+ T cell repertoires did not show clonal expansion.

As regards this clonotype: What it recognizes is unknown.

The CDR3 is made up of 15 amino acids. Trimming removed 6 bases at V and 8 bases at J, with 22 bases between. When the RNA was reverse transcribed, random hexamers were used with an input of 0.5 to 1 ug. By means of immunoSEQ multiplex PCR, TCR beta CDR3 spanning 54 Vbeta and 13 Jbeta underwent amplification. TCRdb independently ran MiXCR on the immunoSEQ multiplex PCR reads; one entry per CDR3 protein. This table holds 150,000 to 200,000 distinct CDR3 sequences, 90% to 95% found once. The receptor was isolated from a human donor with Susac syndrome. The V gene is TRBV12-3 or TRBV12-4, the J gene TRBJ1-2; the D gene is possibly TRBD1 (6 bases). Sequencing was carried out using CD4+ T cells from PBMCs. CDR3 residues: CASRDQVGGQRGYTF. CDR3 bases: TGTGCCAGCAGGGACCAGGTTGGGGGGCAAAGGGGCTACACCTTC.